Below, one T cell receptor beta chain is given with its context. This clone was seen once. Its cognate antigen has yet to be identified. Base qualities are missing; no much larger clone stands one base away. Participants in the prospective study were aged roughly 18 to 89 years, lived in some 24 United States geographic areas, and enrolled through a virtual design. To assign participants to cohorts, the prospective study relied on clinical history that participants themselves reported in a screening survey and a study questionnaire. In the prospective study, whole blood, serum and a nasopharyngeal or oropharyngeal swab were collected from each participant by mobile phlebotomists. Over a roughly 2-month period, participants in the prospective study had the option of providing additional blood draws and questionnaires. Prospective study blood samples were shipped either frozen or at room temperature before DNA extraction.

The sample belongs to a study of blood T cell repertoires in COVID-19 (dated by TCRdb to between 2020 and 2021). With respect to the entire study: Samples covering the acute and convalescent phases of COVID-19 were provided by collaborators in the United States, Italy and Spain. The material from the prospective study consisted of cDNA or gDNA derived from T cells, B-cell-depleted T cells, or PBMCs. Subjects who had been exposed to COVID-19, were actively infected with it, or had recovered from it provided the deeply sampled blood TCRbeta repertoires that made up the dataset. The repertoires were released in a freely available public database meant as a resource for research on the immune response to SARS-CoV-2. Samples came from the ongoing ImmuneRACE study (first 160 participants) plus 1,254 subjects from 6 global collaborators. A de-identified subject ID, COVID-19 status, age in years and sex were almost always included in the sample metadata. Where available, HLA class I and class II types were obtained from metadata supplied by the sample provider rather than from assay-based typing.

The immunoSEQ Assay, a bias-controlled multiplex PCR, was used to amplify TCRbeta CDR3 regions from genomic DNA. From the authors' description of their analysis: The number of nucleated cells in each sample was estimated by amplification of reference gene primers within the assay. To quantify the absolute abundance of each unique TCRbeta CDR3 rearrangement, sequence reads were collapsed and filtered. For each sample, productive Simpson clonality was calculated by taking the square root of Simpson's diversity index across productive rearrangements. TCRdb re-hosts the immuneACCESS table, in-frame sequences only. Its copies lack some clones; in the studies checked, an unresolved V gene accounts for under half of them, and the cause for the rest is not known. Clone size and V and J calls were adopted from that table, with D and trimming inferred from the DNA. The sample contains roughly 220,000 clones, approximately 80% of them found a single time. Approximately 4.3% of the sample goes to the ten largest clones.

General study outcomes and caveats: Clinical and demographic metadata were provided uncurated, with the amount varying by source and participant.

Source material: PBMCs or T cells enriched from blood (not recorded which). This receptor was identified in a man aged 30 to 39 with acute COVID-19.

CDR3 loop: CASRETDLNTEAFF. The bases are TGTGCCAGCAGGGAGACAGACTTGAACACTGAAGCTTTCTTT. This chain is built from TRBV6-5 and TRBJ1-1, and TRBD1 may be the D gene, going by 5 matching bases. Taken from cysteine to phenylalanine, the CDR3 has 14 residues. Kept here is only the CDR3 DNA, which spans 42 bases and is read in frame from base 1. V and J are truncated by 6 bases and 0 bases respectively, leaving an intervening sequence of 11 bases. From the germline V gene, CDR1 is MNHEY and CDR2 is SVGAGI.